The 30 T cell receptor beta chains presented below share a single source sample, sequenced in a study of regulatory and conventional T cells in RAG deficiency. Data came from immunoSEQ multiplex PCR; TCRdb stores just in-frame clones and leaves some out. The sample shows around 31,000 clones, 85% to 90% of them seen only once. The data also belong to a second study, concerning regulatory T cells. From that study: Primers: 52 TRBV forward and 13 TRBJ reverse.

What was sequenced was CD8+ T cells sorted from blood. These receptors all stem from a human donor in good health.

This clone was counted a few times. With a much larger clone just one base away, this may be a read error. Other DNA sequences from this sample encode an identical CDR3 as well. This chain joins TRBV28 and TRBJ1-5; D possibly corresponds to TRBD1 (5 bases). The CDR3 is made up of 15 amino acids. V lost 7 bases and J lost 2, with 15 bases in between. Germline V lookup: CDR1 MDHEN, CDR2 SYDVKM. The CDR3 region has the DNA TGTGCCAGCACCTGGGACGCCGGTGGCAATCAGCCCCAGCATTTT. Translation gives CASTWDAGGNQPQHF.

The chain links TRBV14 to TRBJ1-1, with D perhaps TRBD1 (5 bases). Trimming removed 0 bases from V and 0 bases from J, with 17 bases in between. This CDR3 region has 18 residues. Germline V gives CDR1 SGHDN, CDR2 FVKESK. CDR3 region: CASSQDTGERPLNTEAFF. The CDR3 nucleotides are TGTGCCAGCAGCCAAGATACGGGGGAGAGGCCCTTGAACACTGAAGCTTTCTTT. Full variable domain (missing parts from reference TRBV14 and TRBJ1-1): EAGVTQFPSHSVIEKGQTVTLRCDPISGHDNLYWYRRVMGKEIKFLLHFVKESKQDESGMPNNRFLAERTGGTYSTLKVQPAELEDSGVYFCASSQDTGERPLNTEAFFGQGTRLTVV.

This chain uses TRBV11-2 with TRBJ2-5; tentatively, D is TRBD2 (6 bases). V gave up 3 bases and J gave up 11 bases, with 22 bases separating them. This CDR3 has 15 amino acids. The germline V gene encodes CDR1 SGHAT and CDR2 FQNNGV. CDR3 sequence: CASSLRTVGGFEQYF. CDR3 DNA sequence: TGTGCCAGCAGCTTGCGAACAGTTGGGGGGTTTGAGCAGTACTTC.

The V and J genes are TRBV11-3 and TRBJ2-7, with no clear D. V was shortened by 3 bases and J by 3 bases, with 9 bases between the two germline ends. Germline V CDR1 and CDR2: SGHNT, YENEEA. The CDR3 runs 13 residues. The CDR3 loop is CASSFRADYEQYF. The CDR3 nucleotides are TGTGCCAGCAGCTTTCGAGCCGACTACGAGCAGTACTTC.

This chain connects TRBV6-1 to TRBJ2-7, with 8 bases matching TRBD2. The germline CDR1 and CDR2 sequences are MNHNS and SASEGT. The CDR3 has 14 residues. Trimming removed 5 bases from V and 1 base from J; junction bases left unmatched: 4. Written as DNA, the CDR3 is TGTGCCAGCAGTCTAGCGGGTACTTCCTACGAGCAGTACTTC. Translation gives CASSLAGTSYEQYF.

The chain links TRBV6-1 to TRBJ2-7, with D unresolved. The CDR3 sequence is 12 residues long. Germline V lookup: CDR1 MNHNS, CDR2 SASEGT. Trimming shortened V by 6 bases and J by 2 bases, and 8 bases separated the two germline ends. The CDR3 region has the DNA TGTGCCAGCAGGCCAGCTACCTACGAGCAGTACTTC. Amino acids: CASRPATYEQYF.

J is TRBJ2-1 and V is TRBV27, with D maybe TRBD1 (6 bases). Trimming pared 1 base from V and 4 bases from J, leaving 14 bases between. There are 16 residues in the CDR3. Germline CDR1 reads MNHEY; CDR2 reads SMNVEV (reference sequence). In DNA form, the CDR3 reads TGTGCCAGCAGTTTATGGGCGTCGGACAGATACAATGAGCAGTTCTTC. Its translation: CASSLWASDRYNEQFF.

The gene calls are TRBV6-5 and TRBJ2-1, with D possibly being TRBD2 (6 bases). CDR1 is MNHEY, CDR2 SVGAGI, per germline. Trimming took off 6 bases at V and 8 bases at J, with 20 bases between the two ends. The CDR3 loop spans 15 amino acids. The CDR3 nucleotides are TGTGCCAGCAGGATCGGGACTCCCGGGTGTGATGAGCAGTTCTTC. It codes for CASRIGTPGCDEQFF.

This chain uses TRBV7-8 with TRBJ1-2, with D perhaps matching TRBD1 (6 bases). This CDR3 is built from 12 residues. Trimming took 5 bases from V and 8 from J, leaving 12 bases between them. Germline V gene data show CDR1 as SGHVS and CDR2 as FQNEAQ. This CDR3 is CASSPGQPGYTF. The CDR3 DNA sequence: TGTGCCAGCAGCCCTGGACAGCCGGGCTACACCTTC. Drawing the rest from reference TRBV7-8 and TRBJ1-2, the complete variable domain is GAGVSQSPRYKVAKRGQDVALRCDPISGHVSLFWYQQALGQGPEFLTYFQNEAQLDKSGLPSDRFFAERPEGSVSTLKIQRTQQEDSAVYLCASSPGQPGYTFGSGTRLTVV.

This clone has only a few counts. The gene calls are TRBV6-4 and TRBJ2-2; D might be TRBD2 (5 bases). V was pared by 6 bases and J by 4 bases, with 9 bases between. Germline CDR1 is MRHNA and CDR2 is SNTAGT. The CDR3 contains 13 residues. CDR3 DNA: TGTGCCAGCAGCCGGGATTCCACCGGGGAGCTGTTTTTT. It codes for CASSRDSTGELFF.

The gene calls are TRBV5-2 and TRBJ2-7. TRBV5-2 is tagged as a pseudogene. The CDR3 sequence is 14 residues long. This chain's CDR3 is CASSQVQPGSEQYF. The CDR3 DNA is TGTGCCAGCAGCCAAGTACAGCCGGGTTCCGAGCAGTACTTC.

This sequence joins TRBV5-5 and TRBJ2-7; 8 bases agree with TRBD2. This CDR3 spans 19 amino acids. V gave up 0 bases and J gave up 5 bases; unmatched junction bases: 19. Germline V gene lookup returns CDR1 SGHKS and CDR2 YYEKEE (reference sequence). The CDR3 DNA reads as TGTGCCAGCAGCTTGGAATTGGTCAGCGGGGGCAATGCGGTCCACGAGCAGTACTTC. Its translation is CASSLELVSGGNAVHEQYF.

The rearrangement joins TRBV7-9 to TRBJ1-5; the D is unclear. Trimming stripped 1 base from V and 6 bases from J, with 4 bases between. CDR1 is SEHNR, CDR2 FQNEAQ, per germline (reference sequence). The CDR3 sequence is 12 residues long. CDR3 in amino acids: CASSLESQPQHF. The CDR3 DNA reads TGTGCCAGCAGCTTAGAATCTCAGCCCCAGCATTTT.

The rearrangement uses TRBV27 and TRBJ2-5; 7 bases align to TRBD1. J gave up 5 bases and V 5 bases, and 11 bases lay outside the gene matches. CDR1 is MNHEY and CDR2 is SMNVEV in the germline V gene (reference sequence). The length of the CDR3 is 15 residues. CDR3 protein: CASSVGTEKGETQYF. The CDR3 nucleotides are TGTGCCAGCAGTGTTGGGACAGAAAAGGGGGAGACCCAGTACTTC.

The chain carries TRBV6-1 and TRBJ2-3; D is possibly TRBD2 (6 bases). The ends were cut back, 0 bases at V and 4 bases at J, with 11 bases in the middle. CDR3 length: 15 amino acids. From germline, CDR1 is MNHNS and CDR2 SASEGT. The CDR3 loop reads CASSEALGGADTQYF. For the CDR3, the DNA is TGTGCCAGCAGTGAAGCGCTTGGAGGGGCAGATACGCAGTATTTT.

The chain carries TRBV11-2 and TRBJ1-6; D is unresolved. The germline V gene has CDR1 SGHAT and CDR2 FQNNGV. Trimming pared 8 bases from V and 0 bases from J, leaving 11 bases between. This CDR3 comprises 15 residues. The CDR3 DNA follows: TGTGCCAGCCGTAAACTGAGCTCCTATAATTCACCCCTCCACTTT. Its protein product is CASRKLSSYNSPLHF.

The chain has TRBV28 and TRBJ2-1; perhaps D is TRBD1 or TRBD2 (7 bases each). Germline V lookup: CDR1 MDHEN, CDR2 SYDVKM. CDR3 length: 16 residues. V lost 2 bases, J lost 8 bases, and 19 bases lay in between. Written as DNA, the CDR3 is TGTGCCAGCAGTTTAAGGTCAGGGGGGGCCGGGGATGAGCAGTTCTTC. Translating it yields CASSLRSGGAGDEQFF. The whole variable domain, remainder taken from reference TRBV28 and TRBJ2-1, is DVKVTQSSRYLVKRTGEKVFLECVQDMDHENMFWYRQDPGLGLRLIYFSYDVKMKEKGDIPEGYSVSREKKERFSLILESASTNQTSMYLCASSLRSGGAGDEQFFGPGTRLTVL.

The chain has TRBV6-6 and TRBJ1-5; a possible D gene is TRBD1 (5 bases). Trimming shortened V by 8 bases and J by 3 bases, and 11 bases separated the two germline ends. Germline V gene data show CDR1 as MNHNY and CDR2 as SVGAGI (reference sequence). This CDR3 spans 13 amino acids. The chain's CDR3 is CASQKTVNQPQHF. CDR3 nucleotides: TGTGCCAGCCAAAAGACAGTCAATCAGCCCCAGCATTTT.

The V gene is TRBV5-1, the J gene TRBJ1-4, with 12 bases identical to TRBD1. V trimming: 0 bases; J trimming: 8 bases; junction bases outside the gene matches: 8. Germline V gene lookup returns CDR1 SGHRS and CDR2 YFSETQ. The CDR3 spans 17 residues. Written as DNA, the CDR3 is TGCGCCAGCAGCTTGGTCGGGACAGGGGGCGCGGAGGAAAAACTGTTTTTT. Translated: CASSLVGTGGAEEKLFF.

The V gene is TRBV19, the J gene TRBJ2-1; D is uncertain. Per the germline V gene, CDR1 is LNHDA and CDR2 is SQIVND (reference sequence). The CDR3 extends over 13 amino acids. V shed 1 base and J shed 9 bases, with 10 bases lying between them. The CDR3 bases are TGTGCCAGTAGTATAGCAGCAAATGTTGAGCAGTTCTTC. Protein product: CASSIAANVEQFF.

The chain links TRBV6-5 to TRBJ2-3; TRBD2 matches 8 bases. From germline, CDR1 is MNHEY and CDR2 SVGAGI. This CDR3 is 14 amino acids long. J was trimmed by 2 bases and V by 5 bases; bases with no gene match: 3. The CDR3 nucleotides are TGTGCCAGCAGTAGCGGGGGAAACACAGATACGCAGTATTTT. Residues: CASSSGGNTDTQYF.

This clone was counted once. The chain carries TRBV27 and TRBJ1-2; TRBD1 aligns across 9 bases. Unmatched junction bases numbered 3, after V lost 6 bases and J lost 4 bases. This CDR3 spans 13 amino acids. From germline, CDR1 is MNHEY and CDR2 SMNVEV (reference sequence). The CDR3 DNA is TGTGCCAGCAGCCCGGGACAGGGCTATGGCTACACCTTC. This encodes CASSPGQGYGYTF.

The chain employs TRBV15 and TRBJ2-1; 7 nucleotides match TRBD1. Germline loops: CDR1 LNHNV, CDR2 YYDKDF (reference sequence). The CDR3 length is 15 residues. The V and J ends lost 1 base and 5 bases, in that order; junction bases with no gene match: 5. The CDR3 bases are TGTGCCACCAGCAGAGGAACTGGGACAGACAATGAGCAGTTCTTC. It specifies CATSRGTGTDNEQFF.

This chain joins TRBV2 and TRBJ1-5; 9 positions agree with TRBD1. J lost 7 bases, V lost 10 bases, and 8 bases had no gene match. The V gene's germline CDR1 is SNHLY and CDR2 FYNNEI. The CDR3 extends over 13 amino acids. The CDR3 bases are TGTGCCACTTACCGGACAGGGGTCCAGCCCCAGCATTTT. It yields the protein CATYRTGVQPQHF.

The chain recombines TRBV19 with TRBJ1-1, with 7 bases that match TRBD1. Trimming cost V 5 bases and J 0 bases; bases outside gene matches: 6. Looked up from germline, CDR1 is LNHDA and CDR2 is SQIVND (reference sequence). The CDR3 contains 15 residues. CDR3 sequence reads: CASSVTGVMNTEAFF. The DNA for the CDR3 is TGTGCCAGTAGTGTTACAGGGGTCATGAACACTGAAGCTTTCTTT. Based on the CDR3 plus reference TRBV19 and TRBJ1-1, the full variable domain is DGGITQSPKYLFRKEGQNVTLSCEQNLNHDAMYWYRQDPGQGLRLIYYSQIVNDFQKGDIAEGYSVSREKKESFPLTVTSAQKNPTAFYLCASSVTGVMNTEAFFGQGTRLTVV.

This clone was detected only once. CDR3 sequence (DNA): TGTGCCAGCAGTCGAACCGGGACAGACTATGGCTACACCTTC. It codes for CASSRTGTDYGYTF. V and J are TRBV27 and TRBJ1-2; 7 bases are shared with TRBD1. The CDR3 is made up of 14 amino acids. With V trimmed by 5 bases and J by 3 bases, 6 bases remained unmatched. Germline CDR1 and CDR2: MNHEY and SMNVEV (reference sequence).

Regarding this clone: In the same sample, other DNA sequences code for this CDR3. This rearrangement joins TRBV11-2 to TRBJ2-7; a weak D match, TRBD2 (7 bases). The CDR3 has 15 residues. Trimming shortened V by 1 base and J by 1 base, and 11 bases separated the two germline ends. Germline V gene lookup returns CDR1 SGHAT and CDR2 FQNNGV. Here the CDR3 DNA reads TGTGCCAGCAGCTTAGTAGGGGGGGGGTCCTACGAGCAGTACTTC. Translated: CASSLVGGGSYEQYF.

This CDR3 reads CASWAAGGPGDTQYF. CDR3 nucleotide sequence: TGCGCCAGCTGGGCAGCGGGAGGGCCGGGAGATACGCAGTATTTT. The chain couples TRBV10-2 to TRBJ2-3; 10 nucleotides line up with TRBD2. The V gene's germline CDR1 is WSHSY and CDR2 SAAADI. V lost 8 bases, J lost 5 bases, and 10 bases stayed unmatched. This CDR3 has 15 amino acids.

This chain uses TRBV30 with TRBJ2-1; D may be TRBD2 (5 bases). V dropped 7 bases and J dropped 6 bases, with 10 bases sitting between them. The CDR3 runs to 11 residues. Germline-derived CDR1 and CDR2 are GTSNPN and SVGIG (reference sequence). The CDR3 DNA reads TGTGCCTCGAGGGAGAGCAATGAGCAGTTCTTC. Translated: CASRESNEQFF.

V gene TRBV11-3 combines with J gene TRBJ2-7, with 8 bases matching TRBD1. Germline assignment: CDR1 SGHNT and CDR2 YENEEA. The CDR3 loop spans 14 amino acids. Trimming removed 5 bases from V and 2 bases from J; junction bases left unmatched: 5. The CDR3 nucleotides are TGTGCCAGCAGCCCCCGGGACAGGCCCTACGAGCAGTACTTC. It yields the protein CASSPRDRPYEQYF.